A single sample is the source of the 24 T cell receptor beta chains below, sequenced in a study of T-cell reconstitution after alpha-beta-depleted transplantation in children. A library of TCRbeta sequences, prepared with unique molecular identifiers, was generated. MiXCR, applied by TCRdb to the PCR reads, yields one record per CDR3 protein. The sample contains about 980,000 distinct CDR3 sequences, under 30% of which appear only once. Specimen: PBMCs, mostly from graft donor cells, collected 360 days after TCRalphabeta/CD19-depleted stem cell transplant. The receptors were sampled from a boy in the first two years of life who had a stem cell transplant for SCID, so the T cells may come from the graft donor.

This clonotype was observed a handful of times. J is TRBJ2-4 and V is TRBV6-1; D call uncertain. This CDR3 region has 13 residues. V was shortened by 6 bases and J by 9 bases, with 15 bases between the two germline ends. CDR1 is MNHNS, CDR2 SASEGT, per germline. CDR3 bases: TGTGCCAGCAGAACTCCGGCGACCCCCATTCAGTACTTC. It is translated as CASRTPATPIQYF.

The chain carries TRBV20-1 and TRBJ2-7, with 10 bases that match TRBD2. V trimming: 1 base; J trimming: 1 base; junction bases outside the gene matches: 4. The CDR3 has 15 amino acids. The germline V gene has CDR1 DFQATT and CDR2 SNEGSKA (reference sequence). The CDR3: CSARGSSGGSYEQYF. DNA of the CDR3: TGCAGTGCTAGAGGGTCTAGCGGGGGATCCTACGAGCAGTACTTC.

J is TRBJ1-5 and V is TRBV5-6, with a tentative D call TRBD1 (6 bases). The CDR3 is 12 residues long. V was trimmed by 5 bases and J by 6 bases, leaving 9 bases between them. Germline V gives CDR1 SGHDT, CDR2 YYEEEE. The CDR3 sequence: CASSRGSQPQHF. CDR3 DNA sequence: TGTGCCAGCAGTAGGGGGAGTCAGCCCCAGCATTTT.

The V gene is TRBV28, the J gene TRBJ1-5; D is possibly TRBD1 (5 bases). The V gene lost 10 bases and the J gene lost 3 bases, with 13 bases spanning the gap. CDR3 length: 13 amino acids. CDR1 MDHEN and CDR2 SYDVKM come from the germline V gene. This CDR3 reads CATQRGDNQPQHF. The CDR3 DNA is TGTGCCACACAGAGGGGAGACAATCAGCCCCAGCATTTT.

This sequence joins TRBV25-1 and TRBJ2-7; 8 bases match TRBD2. V dropped 2 bases and J dropped 3; count of bases not matched to a gene: 3. Germline-derived CDR1 and CDR2 are MGHDK and SYGVNS. This CDR3 comprises 14 residues. CDR3 sequence (DNA): TGTGCCAGCAGTGAAGCCGGGACTAGCTACGAGCAGTACTTC. This sequence encodes CASSEAGTSYEQYF.

V gene TRBV5-1 combines with J gene TRBJ2-3; possibly TRBD2 for D (5 bases). The germline V and J ends were trimmed by 0 bases and 4 bases, with 9 bases remaining between them. Per germline, CDR1 SGHRS and CDR2 YFSETQ. CDR3 size: 14 residues. CDR3 sequence (DNA): TGCGCCAGCAGCTTGGGGATGGAGGCAGATACGCAGTATTTT. Translated: CASSLGMEADTQYF. Based on the CDR3 plus reference TRBV5-1 and TRBJ2-3, the full variable domain is KAGVTQTPRYLIKTRGQQVTLSCSPISGHRSVSWYQQTPGQGLQFLFEYFSETQRNKGNFPGRFSGRQFSNSRSEMNVSTLELGDSALYLCASSLGMEADTQYFGPGTRLTVL.

This sequence joins TRBV4-1 and TRBJ2-2; maybe TRBD1 (5 bases). V was pared by 6 bases and J by 4 bases, with 6 bases between. The CDR3 extends over 12 amino acids. Looked up from germline, CDR1 is MGHRA and CDR2 is YSYEKL. CDR3 DNA: TGCGCCAGCAGGGGGCCCACCGGGGAGCTGTTTTTT. This codes for CASRGPTGELFF.

The V call is TRBV7-6, the J call TRBJ2-7; D gene uncertain. V was pared by 0 bases and J by 3 bases, with 15 bases between. Germline CDR1 is SGHVS and CDR2 is FNYEAQ. The CDR3 is 16 amino acids. CDR3: CASSLAAEYPHYEQYF. The CDR3 nucleotides are TGTGCCAGCAGCTTAGCCGCGGAGTACCCCCACTACGAGCAGTACTTC. Full variable domain (outside the CDR3, taken from reference TRBV7-6 and TRBJ2-7): GAGVSQSPRYKVTKRGQDVALRCDPISGHVSLYWYRQALGQGPEFLTYFNYEAQQDKSGLPNDRFSAERPEGSISTLTIQRTEQRDSAMYRCASSLAAEYPHYEQYFGPGTRLTVT.

This clonotype was observed a handful of times. The DNA of the CDR3 is TGCGCCAGCAGCCAAGATCTCGCGGGGACTAGCACAGATACGCAGTATTTT. Protein: CASSQDLAGTSTDTQYF. The chain carries TRBV4-3 and TRBJ2-3; D is perhaps TRBD2 (6 bases). Trimming shortened V by 0 bases and J by 0 bases, and 13 bases separated the two germline ends. The CDR3 sequence is 17 residues long. Germline CDR1 reads LGHNA; CDR2 reads YSLEER.

Here the CDR3 reads CASSLSYSGGLTEQYF. CDR3 DNA: TGTGCCAGCAGTTTATCGTATTCAGGGGGCCTCACCGAGCAGTACTTC. The J gene is TRBJ2-7, the V gene TRBV27; TRBD1 matches 8 bases. V shed 0 bases and J 6 bases; nucleotides not matched to a gene: 10. The CDR3 loop spans 16 amino acids. The germline V gene encodes CDR1 MNHEY and CDR2 SMNVEV (reference sequence).

This clonotype has a handful of counts. The J gene is TRBJ1-1, the V gene TRBV20-1; D is unclear. The V end lost 4 bases, the J end lost 7 bases, and 13 bases lay between the germline ends. Germline lookup yields CDR1 DFQATT and CDR2 SNEGSKA (reference sequence). CDR3 length equals 12 residues. CDR3 in amino acids: CSATGILGEAFF. CDR3 nucleotides: TGCAGTGCTACCGGGATTCTGGGTGAAGCTTTCTTT.

This chain links TRBV7-2 with TRBJ1-1, with unresolved D. The CDR3 has 12 residues. CDR1 is SGHTA, CDR2 FQGNSA, per germline. Deletions cut 2 bases from V and 4 bases from J, with 5 bases between. CDR3 region: CASSLNPTEAFF. CDR3 DNA: TGTGCCAGCAGCTTAAATCCCACTGAAGCTTTCTTT.

The rearrangement links TRBV5-1 to TRBJ2-2; D possibly corresponds to TRBD2 (6 bases). The CDR3 has 14 residues. Germline CDR1 and CDR2: SGHRS and YFSETQ. Between the trimmed V and J ends, which lost 1 base and 5 bases, there was a span of 9 bases. CDR3 amino acids: CASSLSTSTGELFF. The DNA for the CDR3 is TGCGCCAGCAGCTTGTCGACTAGTACCGGGGAGCTGTTTTTT.

Only a few counts were recorded for this clonotype. This chain joins TRBV12-3 or TRBV12-4 and TRBJ2-1; TRBD1 agrees at 8 bases. CDR3 length: 15 residues. The ends lost 3 bases at V and 7 bases at J; junction bases unmatched: 8. CDR3 nucleotide sequence: TGTGCCAGCAGTTTCTGGCAGGGGGCGCGGAATGAGCAGTTCTTC. Protein product: CASSFWQGARNEQFF.

This clonotype was counted only a few times. The V gene is TRBV5-6, the J gene TRBJ2-3, with 14 bases that match TRBD2. J gave up 2 bases and V 4 bases, and 6 bases lay outside the gene matches. The CDR3 is 17 residues long. Germline CDR1 and CDR2: SGHDT and YYEEEE. As DNA, the CDR3 is TGTGCCAGCAGCCCTTTGGGACTAGCGGGGGCCACAGATACGCAGTATTTT. This encodes CASSPLGLAGATDTQYF.

The sample holds a few counts of this clonotype. The chain joins TRBV4-2 to TRBJ2-5; 8 bases map to TRBD2. The V segment lost 0 bases and the J segment 2 bases; nucleotides outside the gene matches: 8. The CDR3 covers 17 residues. Germline-derived CDR1 and CDR2 are LGHNA and YNFKEQ. The CDR3 nucleotides read TGTGCCAGCAGCCAAGACCCAGCGGGGGCCCCGCAAGAGACCCAGTACTTC. As protein: CASSQDPAGAPQETQYF.

This CDR3 reads CASSAPLQSNYGYTF. The CDR3, as DNA: TGTGCCAGCAGCGCCCCTTTGCAGTCGAACTATGGCTACACCTTC. This chain uses TRBV13 with TRBJ1-2, with D unclear. Trimming pared 5 bases from V and 2 bases from J, leaving 15 bases between. CDR3 length equals 15 residues. Germline V gives CDR1 PRHDT, CDR2 FYEKMQ (reference sequence).

This rearrangement joins TRBV20-1 to TRBJ2-5; the match to TRBD2 covers 9 bases. V lost 0 bases and J lost 7; bases outside the gene matches: 9. The CDR3 length is 15 residues. The V gene's germline CDR1 is DFQATT and CDR2 SNEGSKA (reference sequence). CDR3 bases: TGCAGTGCTAGAGACAGCGGGGGGTCCATTAGGACCCAGTACTTC. Translated: CSARDSGGSIRTQYF.

This clonotype was counted only a few times. CDR3 residues: CASRDSGGYTF. The CDR3 region has the DNA TGTGCCAGTCGGGACAGTGGCGGCTACACCTTC. The chain recombines TRBV12-3 or TRBV12-4 with TRBJ1-2; 7 bases line up with TRBD1. The CDR3 length is 11 residues. The V segment lost 9 bases and the J segment 8 bases; nucleotides outside the gene matches: 6.

The rearrangement uses TRBV7-2 and TRBJ2-1; tentative D call: TRBD1 (8 bases). In germline, CDR1 is SGHTA, CDR2 FQGNSA. The CDR3 is 14 residues long. V was pared by 5 bases and J by 9 bases, with 17 bases between. The CDR3 loop is CASSTYRGGGEQFF. The DNA for the CDR3 is TGTGCCAGCAGCACCTACAGGGGGGGCGGTGAGCAGTTCTTC. The variable domain in full, completed from reference TRBV7-2 and TRBJ2-1, reads GAGVSQSPSNKVTEKGKDVELRCDPISGHTALYWYRQSLGQGLEFLIYFQGNSAPDKSGLPSDRFSAERTGGSVSTLTIQRTQQEDSAVYLCASSTYRGGGEQFFGPGTRLTVL.

This chain links TRBV20-1 with TRBJ1-3; 7 nucleotides align to TRBD1. The trim removed 3 bases at V and 3 bases at J, leaving 8 bases unmatched. The CDR3 has 15 amino acids. The germline gives CDR1 DFQATT, CDR2 SNEGSKA (reference sequence). CDR3 sequence (DNA): TGCAGTGCTAGGGCCAGACAGGGAAGTGGAAACACCATATATTTT. It is translated as CSARARQGSGNTIYF.

V usage is TRBV5-1 and J usage is TRBJ2-1; D uncertain. Germline CDR1 reads SGHRS; CDR2 reads YFSETQ. This CDR3 has 13 amino acids. V gave up 3 bases and J gave up 6 bases, with 10 bases separating them. The CDR3 loop reads CASSSLESNEQFF. The CDR3 DNA sequence: TGCGCCAGCAGCTCCCTTGAATCCAATGAGCAGTTCTTC.

This clonotype was observed at least ten times. The chain couples TRBV28 to TRBJ1-2; the D is unclear. CDR1 MDHEN and CDR2 SYDVKM come from the germline V gene. The CDR3 spans 13 residues. The V end was cut by 6 bases, the J end by 0 bases, with 8 bases between. The CDR3 region has the DNA TGTGCCAGCAGCCTAGACGCTAACTATGGCTACACCTTC. Translated, it gives CASSLDANYGYTF.

The genes are TRBV5-6 and TRBJ2-3, with a tentative D call TRBD2 (7 bases). From germline, CDR1 is SGHDT and CDR2 YYEEEE. The germline V and J ends were trimmed by 0 bases and 1 base, with 12 bases remaining between them. There are 16 residues in the CDR3. The DNA for the CDR3 is TGTGCCAGCAGCTTGGGTCGGGGGGCCCGCACAGATACGCAGTATTTT. Protein product: CASSLGRGARTDTQYF. Full variable domain (missing parts from reference TRBV5-6 and TRBJ2-3): DAGVTQSPTHLIKTRGQQVTLRCSPKSGHDTVSWYQQALGQGPQFIFQYYEEEERQRGNFPDRFSGHQFPNYSSELNVNALLLGDSALYLCASSLGRGARTDTQYFGPGTRLTVL.